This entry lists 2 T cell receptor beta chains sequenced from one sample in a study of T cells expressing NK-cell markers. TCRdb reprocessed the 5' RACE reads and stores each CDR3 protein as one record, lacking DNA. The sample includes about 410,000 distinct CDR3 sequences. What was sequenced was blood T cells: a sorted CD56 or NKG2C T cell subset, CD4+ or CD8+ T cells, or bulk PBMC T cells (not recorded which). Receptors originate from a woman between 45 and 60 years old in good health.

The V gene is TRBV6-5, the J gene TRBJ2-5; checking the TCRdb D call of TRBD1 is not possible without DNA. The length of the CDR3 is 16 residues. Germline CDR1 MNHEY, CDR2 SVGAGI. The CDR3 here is CASSSGGQTLFGTQYF.

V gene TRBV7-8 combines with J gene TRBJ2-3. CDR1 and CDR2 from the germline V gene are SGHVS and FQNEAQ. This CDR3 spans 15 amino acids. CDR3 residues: CASSLVGFSADTQYF.